Reported below is one T cell receptor beta chain. Its antigen is undetermined. This sample was included in a study of cytomegalovirus exposure and HLA in healthy donors. Study results and limitations: In a later analysis, at a false discovery rate of 0.05, roughly 17,000 TCR beta sequences matched HLA alleles. In all likelihood, a cluster of highly shared sequence variants was a sequencing artifact. It was reported that the classifier diagnosed cytomegalovirus status with high specificity and sensitivity in both the original and validation cohorts. Later analysis identified a missense DCLRE1C variant that was linked to TCR beta V- and J-gene trimming.

CDR1 and CDR2 (germline): GTSNPN, SVGIG (reference sequence). The CDR3 sequence is 16 residues long. J lost 6 bases, V lost 2 bases, and 11 bases had no gene match. Primers: 60 Vbeta forward and 13 Jbeta reverse. Only in-frame clones appear in the TCRdb table, and some are missing; sequencing was by immunoSEQ multiplex PCR. In all, the sample yields under 70,000 clones. The TCR was taken from a man in his fifties or sixties in good health and CMV-seropositive. The chain employs TRBV30 and TRBJ2-3, with 10 bases matching TRBD1. The source material was PBMCs. In DNA form, the CDR3 reads TGTGCCTGGAGTAGGGGACGAGCGACAGGGGGCGATACGCAGTATTTT. This gives the protein CAWSRGRATGGDTQYF.